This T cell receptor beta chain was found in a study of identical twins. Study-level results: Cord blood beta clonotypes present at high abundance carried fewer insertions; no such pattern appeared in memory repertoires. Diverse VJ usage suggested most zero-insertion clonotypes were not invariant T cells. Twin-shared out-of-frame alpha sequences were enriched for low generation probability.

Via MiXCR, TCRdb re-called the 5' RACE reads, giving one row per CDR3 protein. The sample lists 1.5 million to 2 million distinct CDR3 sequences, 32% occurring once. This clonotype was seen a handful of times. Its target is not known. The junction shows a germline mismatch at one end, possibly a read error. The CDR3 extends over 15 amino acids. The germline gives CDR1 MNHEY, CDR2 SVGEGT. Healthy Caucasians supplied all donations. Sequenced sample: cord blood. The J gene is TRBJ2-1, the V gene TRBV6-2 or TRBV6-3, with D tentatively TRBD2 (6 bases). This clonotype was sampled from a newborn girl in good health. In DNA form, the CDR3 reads TGTGCCAGCGGTTACTCGGCTAGCGCATACAATGAGCAGTTCTTC. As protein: CASGYSASAYNEQFF.